This T cell receptor beta chain stems from a study of shared clonotypes between healthy human individuals. Study-level results: Rarefaction gave evidence that sorted-subset sequencing remained incomplete despite large depth.

None of the donors, who were healthy HIV-negative adults, had recently had acute infections or vaccinations. Among the donors, all were Caucasian adults who lived in Nashville, Tennessee. The method was immunoSEQ multiplex PCR; TCRdb's version includes in-frame clones alone and lacks a portion of them. The table includes 2 million to 2.5 million clones, roughly 93% detected once. As regards this clone: Its matching antigen is unknown.

V shed 2 bases and J shed 6 bases, with 23 bases lying between them. The CDR3 spans 18 residues. Germline CDR1 SGHRS, CDR2 YFSETQ. The origin of this receptor is a man aged 18 to 30 in good health. Some clones in this sample may be carry-over from other donors' samples. The sequencing sample was made of naive CD4+ T cells from PBMCs. Indicated subset: CD45RA+ positively selected. This rearrangement joins TRBV5-1 to TRBJ2-2; the D gene is possibly TRBD1 (5 bases). The CDR3 DNA is TGCGCCAGCAGCTTACTGGGGCGCGCCATCACGTCGGCCGGGGAGCTGTTTTTT. Translated, it gives CASSLLGRAITSAGELFF.